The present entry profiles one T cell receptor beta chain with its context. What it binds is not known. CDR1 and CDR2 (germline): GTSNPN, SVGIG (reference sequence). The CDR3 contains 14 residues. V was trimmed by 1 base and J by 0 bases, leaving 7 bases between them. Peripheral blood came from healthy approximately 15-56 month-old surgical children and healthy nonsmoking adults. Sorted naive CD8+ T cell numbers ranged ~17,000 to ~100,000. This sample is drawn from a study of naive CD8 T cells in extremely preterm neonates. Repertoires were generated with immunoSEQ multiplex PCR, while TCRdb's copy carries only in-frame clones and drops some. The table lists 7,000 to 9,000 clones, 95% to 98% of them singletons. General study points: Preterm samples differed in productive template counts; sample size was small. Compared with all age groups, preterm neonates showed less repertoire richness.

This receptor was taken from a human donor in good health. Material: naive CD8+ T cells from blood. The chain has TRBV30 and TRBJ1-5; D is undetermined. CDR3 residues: CAWSDGVSNQPQHF. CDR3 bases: TGTGCCTGGAGTGACGGAGTTAGCAATCAGCCCCAGCATTTT.